This TCR beta chain was documented in a study of Graves' ophthalmopathy and Graves' hyperthyroidism. Ten or more counts support this clonotype. Active ophthalmopathy (CAS at least 3, NOSPECS at least 4), lasting under 3 months. RNA transcripts yielded amplified TCR beta CDR3 regions. Second-round multiplex PCR came after first-round RT-PCR with HTBI primers. TCRdb processed the multiplex PCR reads anew with MiXCR; each CDR3 protein has one entry. The sample includes roughly 400,000 distinct CDR3 sequences, about 18% of them seen just once. The sequence came from a woman between 18 and 30 years old with Graves' ophthalmopathy. Sequencing was performed on peripheral blood.

The CDR3 DNA is TGCAGCGTTGTACAAGACAGGGACAAACGCAATCAGCCCCAGCATTTT. This sequence encodes CSVVQDRDKRNQPQHF. The rearrangement links TRBV29-1 to TRBJ1-5, with TRBD1 matching 7 bases. The CDR3 covers 16 residues. The V segment lost 4 bases and the J segment 2 bases; nucleotides outside the gene matches: 11. Germline V gene sequence: CDR1 SQVTM, CDR2 ANQGSEA.